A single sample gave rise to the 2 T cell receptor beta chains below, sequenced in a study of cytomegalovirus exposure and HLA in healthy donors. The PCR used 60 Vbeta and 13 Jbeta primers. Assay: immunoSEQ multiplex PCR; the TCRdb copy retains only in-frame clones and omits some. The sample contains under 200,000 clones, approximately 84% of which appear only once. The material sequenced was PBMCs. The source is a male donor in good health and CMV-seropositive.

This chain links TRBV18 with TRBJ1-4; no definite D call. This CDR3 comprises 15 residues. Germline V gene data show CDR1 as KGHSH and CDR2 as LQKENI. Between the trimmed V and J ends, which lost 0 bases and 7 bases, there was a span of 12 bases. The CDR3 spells CASSPPWQASEKLFF. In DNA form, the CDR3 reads TGTGCCAGCTCACCACCCTGGCAGGCCTCTGAAAAACTGTTTTTT.

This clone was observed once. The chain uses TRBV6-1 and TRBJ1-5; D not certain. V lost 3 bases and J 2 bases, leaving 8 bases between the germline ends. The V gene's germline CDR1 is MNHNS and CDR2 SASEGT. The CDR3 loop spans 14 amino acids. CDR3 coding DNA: TGTGCCAGCAGTGACTTACAGCGCAATCAGCCCCAGCATTTT. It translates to CASSDLQRNQPQHF.